Sequencing of this TCR beta chain was carried out in a study of blood T cell repertoires in COVID-19. As for the study in general: T cells, B-cell-depleted T cells, or PBMCs supplied cDNA or gDNA.

Enrollees, about 18 to 100 years old, lived in roughly 24 US areas. Participants were placed into cohorts based on the clinical history they reported. The table came from immunoSEQ multiplex PCR; TCRdb's copy has only in-frame clones and leaves some out. The table includes about 210,000 clones, 81% detected once. J was trimmed by 7 bases and V by 2 bases; bases with no gene match: 4. CDR3 length equals 15 residues. Germline values: CDR1 SNHLY, CDR2 FYNNEI. Sequenced: PBMCs or T cells enriched from blood (not recorded which). V and J are TRBV2 and TRBJ1-6, with 8 bases identical to TRBD1. This TCR was recovered from a woman aged 50 to 65 with acute COVID-19. The CDR3 DNA sequence: TGTGCCAGCAGTGAATCGGGACAGGCGAATTCACCCCTCCACTTT. Translated, it gives CASSESGQANSPLHF.